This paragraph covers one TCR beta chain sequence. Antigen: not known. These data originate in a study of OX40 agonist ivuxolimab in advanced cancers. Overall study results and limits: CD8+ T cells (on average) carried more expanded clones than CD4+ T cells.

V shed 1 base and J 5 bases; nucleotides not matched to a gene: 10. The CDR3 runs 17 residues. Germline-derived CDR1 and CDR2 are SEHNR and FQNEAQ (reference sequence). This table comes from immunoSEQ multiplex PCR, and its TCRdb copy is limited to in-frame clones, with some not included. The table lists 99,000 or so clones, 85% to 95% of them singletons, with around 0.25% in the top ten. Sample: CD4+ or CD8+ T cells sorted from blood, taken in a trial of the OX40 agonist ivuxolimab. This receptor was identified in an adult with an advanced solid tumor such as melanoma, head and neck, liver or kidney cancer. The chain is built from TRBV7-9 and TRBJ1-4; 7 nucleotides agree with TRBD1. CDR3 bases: TGTGCCAGCAGCTTAGGATACGACAGGGCGACGAATGAAAAACTGTTTTTT. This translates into CASSLGYDRATNEKLFF.